The rows below give T cell receptor beta chains drawn from one sample of a study of cytomegalovirus exposure and HLA in healthy donors. Clones were read by immunoSEQ multiplex PCR, and TCRdb kept only the in-frame ones, dropping some. The sample contains about 200,000 clones, around 81% of which appear only once. The sequenced sample was PBMCs. The receptors were gathered from a man between 18 and 35 years old in good health and CMV-seronegative. The CDR3 runs from the conserved cysteine through the conserved F or W. D genes are given only for firm matches. Clone size is not always given. Where it is, it says once, few, many or a class for expanded clones.

v_gene: TRBV7-9
abundance: .
d_gene: .
j_gene: TRBJ1-5
CDR3aa: CASSTSNQPQHF
CDR3nt: TGTGCCAGCAGCACAAGCAATCAGCCCCAGCATTTT

v_gene: TRBV29-1
abundance: .
d_gene: TRBD2
j_gene: TRBJ2-7
CDR3aa: CSVERGVAGRYEQYF
CDR3nt: TGCAGCGTTGAACGTGGGGTAGCGGGAAGGTACGAGCAGTACTTC

v_gene: TRBV5-4
abundance: .
d_gene: .
j_gene: TRBJ2-7
CDR3aa: CASGRSGIDEQYF
CDR3nt: TGTGCCAGCGGGAGGTCGGGGATCGACGAGCAGTACTTC

v_gene: TRBV7-8
abundance: .
d_gene: TRBD2
j_gene: TRBJ2-3
CDR3aa: CASSLNPTSGPFTDTQYF
CDR3nt: TGTGCCAGCAGCTTAAACCCGACTAGCGGACCCTTCACAGATACGCAGTATTTT

v_gene: TRBV27
abundance: few
d_gene: .
j_gene: TRBJ2-7
CDR3aa: CASSPRTAWGKYEQYF
CDR3nt: TGTGCCAGCTCTCCTAGGACAGCGTGGGGGAAATACGAGCAGTACTTC

v_gene: TRBV19
abundance: .
d_gene: .
j_gene: TRBJ1-2
CDR3aa: CASSIGGADYGYTF
CDR3nt: TGTGCCAGTAGTATAGGGGGCGCGGACTATGGCTACACCTTC

v_gene: TRBV6-5
abundance: .
d_gene: .
j_gene: TRBJ1-2
CDR3aa: CASSYSNGVLGYTF
CDR3nt: TGTGCCAGCAGTTACTCGAACGGGGTCCTTGGCTACACCTTC

v_gene: TRBV18
abundance: few
d_gene: TRBD2
j_gene: TRBJ2-7
CDR3aa: CASSVTSGGLSYEQYF
CDR3nt: TGTGCCAGCTCAGTAACTAGCGGGGGCCTCTCCTACGAGCAGTACTTC

v_gene: TRBV29-1
abundance: .
d_gene: TRBD2
j_gene: TRBJ2-7
CDR3aa: CSVRFGAGGPHEQYF
CDR3nt: TGCAGCGTTAGGTTTGGGGCGGGAGGGCCCCACGAGCAGTACTTC

v_gene: TRBV6-6
abundance: .
d_gene: .
j_gene: TRBJ1-5
CDR3aa: CASSYGTGLDQPQHF
CDR3nt: TGTGCCAGCAGTTATGGTACGGGGTTGGATCAGCCCCAGCATTTT

v_gene: TRBV9
abundance: once
d_gene: TRBD1
j_gene: TRBJ1-2
CDR3aa: CASSATGGNYGYTF
CDR3nt: TGTGCCAGCAGCGCGACAGGGGGAAACTATGGCTACACCTTC

v_gene: TRBV5-1
abundance: .
d_gene: TRBD1
j_gene: TRBJ1-4
CDR3aa: CASQETGQGYEKLFF
CDR3nt: TGCGCCAGCCAAGAAACGGGACAGGGGTACGAAAAACTGTTTTTT

v_gene: TRBV13
abundance: .
d_gene: .
j_gene: TRBJ1-2
CDR3aa: CASSLESQFF
CDR3nt: TGTGCCAGCAGCTTAGAGTCCCAGTTTTTC

v_gene: TRBV28
abundance: .
d_gene: .
j_gene: TRBJ1-4
CDR3aa: CASSFRFNEKLFF
CDR3nt: TGTGCCAGCAGTTTCAGGTTTAATGAAAAACTGTTTTTT

v_gene: TRBV5-1
abundance: .
d_gene: .
j_gene: TRBJ2-1
CDR3aa: CASSWGGASSYNEQFF
CDR3nt: TGCGCCAGCAGCTGGGGGGGGGCAAGCTCCTACAATGAGCAGTTCTTC

v_gene: TRBV6-5
abundance: .
d_gene: .
j_gene: TRBJ2-3
CDR3aa: CASSYGGNTDTQYF
CDR3nt: TGTGCCAGCAGTTATGGGGGGAACACAGATACGCAGTATTTT

v_gene: TRBV29-1
abundance: once
d_gene: .
j_gene: TRBJ2-1
CDR3aa: CSVITRGSYNEQFF
CDR3nt: TGCAGCGTTATCACCAGGGGCTCCTACAATGAGCAGTTCTTC

v_gene: TRBV7-9
abundance: .
d_gene: .
j_gene: TRBJ1-4
CDR3aa: CSSRTENEKLFF
CDR3nt: TGTTCCAGTCGGACAGAGAATGAAAAACTGTTTTTT

v_gene: TRBV19
abundance: .
d_gene: .
j_gene: TRBJ2-1
CDR3aa: CASDPGHNEQFF
CDR3nt: TGTGCCAGTGACCCAGGGCACAATGAGCAGTTCTTC

v_gene: TRBV9
abundance: .
d_gene: .
j_gene: TRBJ2-2
CDR3aa: CASSVIINTGELFF
CDR3nt: TGTGCCAGCAGCGTAATCATTAACACCGGGGAGCTGTTTTTT

v_gene: TRBV23-1
abundance: .
d_gene: .
j_gene: TRBJ1-5
CDR3aa: CASSQGLDEGRPGQPQHF
CDR3nt: TGCGCCAGCAGTCAAGGTCTGGACGAGGGTCGTCCAGGTCAGCCCCAGCATTTT

v_gene: TRBV7-2
abundance: .
d_gene: TRBD2
j_gene: TRBJ2-6
CDR3aa: CASSLGGGTGANVLTF
CDR3nt: TGTGCCAGCAGCTTAGGCGGGGGGACCGGGGCCAACGTCCTGACTTTC

v_gene: TRBV9
abundance: .
d_gene: TRBD1
j_gene: TRBJ1-1
CDR3aa: CASSVTGQENTEAFF
CDR3nt: TGTGCCAGCAGCGTGACGGGACAGGAGAACACTGAAGCTTTCTTT

v_gene: TRBV25-1
abundance: .
d_gene: TRBD2
j_gene: TRBJ2-5
CDR3aa: CASRSLSGGAVRETQYF
CDR3nt: TGTGCCAGCAGGTCTCTCTCCGGGGGGGCCGTCAGGGAGACCCAGTACTTC

v_gene: TRBV30
abundance: .
d_gene: .
j_gene: TRBJ2-2
CDR3aa: CAWSVLGNTGELFF
CDR3nt: TGTGCCTGGAGTGTACTAGGCAACACCGGGGAGCTGTTTTTT

v_gene: TRBV7-2
abundance: .
d_gene: TRBD2
j_gene: TRBJ2-5
CDR3aa: CASSLGLAGGAQYF
CDR3nt: TGTGCCAGCAGCTTAGGTCTAGCGGGGGGAGCCCAGTACTTC

v_gene: TRBV18
abundance: .
d_gene: TRBD1
j_gene: TRBJ2-3
CDR3aa: CASSGPDRAGASTDTQYF
CDR3nt: TGTGCCAGCTCAGGGCCGGACAGGGCCGGTGCTAGCACAGATACGCAGTATTTT

v_gene: TRBV13
abundance: few
d_gene: TRBD1
j_gene: TRBJ2-7
CDR3aa: CASSLGLTGNSYEQYF
CDR3nt: TGTGCCAGCAGTTTGGGCTTGACAGGGAACTCCTACGAGCAGTACTTC

v_gene: TRBV7-2
abundance: once
d_gene: TRBD2
j_gene: TRBJ2-1
CDR3aa: CASSATIPGLADYNEQFF
CDR3nt: TGTGCCAGCAGCGCAACGATTCCGGGACTAGCGGACTACAATGAGCAGTTCTTC

v_gene: TRBV5-6
abundance: once
d_gene: .
j_gene: TRBJ2-5
CDR3aa: CASSLGPGETQYF
CDR3nt: TGTGCCAGCAGCTTGGGACCGGGGGAGACCCAGTACTTC

v_gene: TRBV2
abundance: .
d_gene: .
j_gene: TRBJ1-5
CDR3aa: CASSDVGVYNQPQHF
CDR3nt: TGTGCCAGCAGTGACGTAGGGGTATACAATCAGCCCCAGCATTTT

v_gene: TRBV5-3
abundance: .
d_gene: .
j_gene: TRBJ1-6
CDR3aa: CASSPLGEDSPLHF
CDR3nt: TGTGCCAGCAGCCCCCTAGGGGAAGATTCACCCCTCCACTTT

v_gene: TRBV7-2
abundance: .
d_gene: .
j_gene: TRBJ2-7
CDR3aa: CASSAGRGTEQYF
CDR3nt: TGTGCCAGCAGCGCAGGGCGGGGTACCGAGCAGTACTTC

v_gene: TRBV6-1
abundance: .
d_gene: TRBD1
j_gene: TRBJ1-4
CDR3aa: CASSLDRDEKLFF
CDR3nt: TGTGCCAGCAGTCTGGACAGGGATGAAAAACTGTTTTTT

v_gene: TRBV15
abundance: .
d_gene: .
j_gene: TRBJ2-5
CDR3aa: CATSNAGRETQYF
CDR3nt: TGTGCCACCAGCAACGCAGGGAGGGAGACCCAGTACTTC

v_gene: TRBV5-1
abundance: .
d_gene: TRBD1
j_gene: TRBJ2-1
CDR3aa: CASSSNRGNEQFF
CDR3nt: TGCGCCAGCAGCTCAAACAGGGGGAATGAGCAGTTCTTC

v_gene: TRBV4-3
abundance: .
d_gene: .
j_gene: TRBJ2-7
CDR3aa: CASSQEQGPGAYEQYF
CDR3nt: TGCGCCAGCAGCCAAGAACAGGGGCCGGGGGCCTACGAGCAGTACTTC

v_gene: TRBV6-6
abundance: .
d_gene: TRBD1
j_gene: TRBJ2-7
CDR3aa: CASSFDRVHEQYF
CDR3nt: TGTGCCAGCAGTTTTGACAGGGTCCACGAGCAGTACTTC

v_gene: TRBV5-1
abundance: .
d_gene: .
j_gene: TRBJ2-3
CDR3aa: CASSSRTENTDTQYF
CDR3nt: TGCGCCAGCAGCTCCCGGACAGAGAACACAGATACGCAGTATTTT

v_gene: TRBV18
abundance: .
d_gene: .
j_gene: TRBJ1-3
CDR3aa: CASSPPGRDSGNTIYF
CDR3nt: TGTGCCAGCTCACCACCCGGCAGGGATTCAGGAAACACCATATATTTT

v_gene: TRBV14
abundance: .
d_gene: .
j_gene: TRBJ2-3
CDR3aa: CASSLRATGTQYF
CDR3nt: TGTGCCAGCAGCCTGCGGGCCACGGGTACGCAGTATTTT

v_gene: TRBV9
abundance: .
d_gene: .
j_gene: TRBJ2-5
CDR3aa: CASSVTLRGEETQYF
CDR3nt: TGTGCCAGCAGCGTAACGCTTCGGGGAGAAGAGACCCAGTACTTC

v_gene: TRBV15
abundance: .
d_gene: TRBD2
j_gene: TRBJ2-5
CDR3aa: CATSPLAGTSGYQETQYF
CDR3nt: TGTGCCACCAGCCCCCTTGCCGGGACTAGCGGTTACCAAGAGACCCAGTACTTC

v_gene: TRBV7-6
abundance: .
d_gene: TRBD2
j_gene: TRBJ2-1
CDR3aa: CASSTYSTSGRFSYNEQFF
CDR3nt: TGTGCCAGCAGCACCTATTCCACTAGCGGGAGGTTCTCCTACAATGAGCAGTTCTTC

v_gene: TRBV6-5
abundance: .
d_gene: TRBD2
j_gene: TRBJ2-7
CDR3aa: CASSYSFGGLEQYF
CDR3nt: TGTGCCAGCAGTTACTCGTTCGGGGGGTTAGAGCAGTACTTC

v_gene: TRBV7-9
abundance: few
d_gene: .
j_gene: TRBJ2-1
CDR3aa: CASSLAASQRGRNEQFF
CDR3nt: TGTGCCAGCAGCTTAGCGGCGTCACAACGGGGGAGGAATGAGCAGTTCTTC

v_gene: TRBV21-1
abundance: few
d_gene: .
j_gene: TRBJ1-5
CDR3aa: CASSTKTPLLGNQPQHF
CDR3nt: TGTGCCAGCAGCACGAAAACCCCTTTACTCGGCAATCAGCCCCAGCATTTT

v_gene: TRBV5-1
abundance: few
d_gene: .
j_gene: TRBJ2-5
CDR3aa: CASSLAWTEETQYF
CDR3nt: TGCGCCAGCAGCTTGGCCTGGACAGAAGAGACCCAGTACTTC

v_gene: TRBV7-9
abundance: .
d_gene: .
j_gene: TRBJ1-4
CDR3aa: CASSLVAGLANEKLFF
CDR3nt: TGTGCCAGCAGCTTAGTAGCAGGGCTGGCTAATGAAAAACTGTTTTTT

v_gene: TRBV6-1
abundance: .
d_gene: .
j_gene: TRBJ1-5
CDR3aa: CASSVGGQPQHF
CDR3nt: TGTGCCAGCAGTGTCGGCGGACAGCCCCAGCATTTT

v_gene: TRBV30
abundance: .
d_gene: .
j_gene: TRBJ2-7
CDR3aa: CALGRERGYEQYF
CDR3nt: TGTGCATTGGGTAGGGAAAGAGGGTACGAGCAGTACTTC

v_gene: TRBV6-1
abundance: .
d_gene: TRBD1
j_gene: TRBJ2-1
CDR3aa: CASTLNRGYGGEQFF
CDR3nt: TGTGCCAGCACCCTAAACAGGGGGTATGGGGGTGAGCAGTTCTTC

v_gene: TRBV10-3
abundance: .
d_gene: TRBD1
j_gene: TRBJ2-7
CDR3aa: CAISEGQDFYEQYF
CDR3nt: TGTGCCATCAGTGAAGGACAGGACTTCTACGAGCAGTACTTC

v_gene: TRBV30
abundance: few
d_gene: TRBD2
j_gene: TRBJ2-1
CDR3aa: CACGLAVYNEQFF
CDR3nt: TGTGCCTGCGGACTAGCGGTCTACAATGAGCAGTTCTTC